Described below is a single T cell receptor beta chain sequence and its context. The antigen is undetermined. These data belong to a study of cytomegalovirus exposure and HLA in healthy donors. The germline V gene has CDR1 SGHVS and CDR2 FQNEAQ. The CDR3 is 17 amino acids. The J segment lost 4 bases and the V segment lost 3 bases, leaving 13 bases of the junction unmatched. Study-wide results and caveats: Three CMV-associated chains were confirmed in vitro to be specific for CMV antigens. TCR beta chains numbering under 200 were designated cytomegalovirus-associated.

With 60 Vbeta and 13 Jbeta primers, the PCR was carried out. Only in-frame clones appear in the TCRdb table, and some are missing; sequencing was by immunoSEQ multiplex PCR. There are more than 65,000 clones in the sample; 76% occur only once, and about 3% lies in the top ten. Sequencing was done on a sample of PBMCs. The J gene is TRBJ1-2, the V gene TRBV7-8; 8 nucleotides align to TRBD1. This clonotype was obtained from a man between 35 and 55 years old in good health and CMV-seronegative. CDR3 residues: CASSLSTGESESYGYTF. The CDR3 coding sequence is TGTGCCAGCAGCTTGTCGACAGGGGAATCCGAATCCTATGGCTACACCTTC.